A selection of T cell receptor beta chains follows, all from one sample in a study of cytomegalovirus exposure and HLA in healthy donors. Sequencing used immunoSEQ multiplex PCR; TCRdb keeps in-frame clones, though not all of them. The repertoire includes approximately 150,000 clones, about 65% of them detected once, and about 2.7% sits in the top ten. Sequencing was done on a sample of PBMCs. The source is a woman aged 30 to 39 in good health and CMV-seronegative. Both conserved end residues are part of each CDR3.

CDR3 protein: CASSVGGNPPLHF
V gene: TRBV2

CDR3 protein: CASSTIAGYQETQYF
V gene: TRBV7-9

CDR3 protein: CASSQTENQPQHF
V gene: TRBV11-2

CDR3 protein: CSVLWLAGGGSYNEQFF
V gene: TRBV29-1

CDR3 protein: CSVGGFSGGYEQYF
V gene: TRBV29-1

CDR3 protein: CASSQPLAGGDEQYF
V gene: TRBV4-1

CDR3 protein: CASLLAGGYEQYF
V gene: TRBV7-9

CDR3 protein: CASSRDSSNYGYTF
V gene: TRBV13

CDR3 protein: CAIRTGDTGELFF
V gene: TRBV10-3

CDR3 protein: CASSLYPPSSGRIHEQFF
V gene: TRBV5-1

CDR3 protein: CASSSIAGGGETQYF
V gene: TRBV11-2

CDR3 protein: CASSRTAGVAEQFF
V gene: TRBV7-3

CDR3 protein: CASSLEGPGQPQHF
V gene: TRBV11-3

CDR3 protein: CASSFGTGVFLVRNTEAFF
V gene: TRBV28

CDR3 protein: CASSFRDSYEQYF
V gene: TRBV7-2

CDR3 protein: CAISESARVGNAAPLHF
V gene: TRBV10-3

CDR3 protein: CASTSGTSYNEQFF
V gene: TRBV11-1

CDR3 protein: CASSQPTSGANTGELFF
V gene: TRBV4-1

CDR3 protein: CASSSITSESYEQYF
V gene: TRBV7-8

CDR3 protein: CASSPSGYYNYGYTF
V gene: TRBV4-1

CDR3 protein: CASSFTGGAIGELFF
V gene: TRBV11-3

CDR3 protein: CATLPLPNNEQFF
V gene: TRBV6-6